One sample yielded the 31 T cell receptor beta chains listed below, sequenced in a study of blood T cells in healthy people across ages. Together with a sample-barcoded 5' primer, a J-beta primer mix was included in a second PCR lasting about 7 to 12 cycles. Each CDR3 protein is one row after TCRdb ran MiXCR on the 5' RACE reads. The sample consists of some 1.5 million distinct CDR3 sequences, about 30% of them appearing once. The sample taken for sequencing was blood. The receptors originated from a woman in her twenties or thirties in good health.

This clonotype was picked up many times. V usage is TRBV29-1 and J usage is TRBJ2-1; no firm D call. Germline CDR1 and CDR2: SQVTM and ANQGSEA. Trimming shortened V by 5 bases and J by 0 bases, and 8 bases separated the two germline ends. CDR3 size: 13 residues. The CDR3 nucleotides read TGCAGCGTTCAAAGGAGCTCCTACAATGAGCAGTTCTTC. This gives the protein CSVQRSSYNEQFF.

This clonotype was observed at least ten times. This chain uses TRBV28 with TRBJ2-7; 10 bases agree with TRBD2. Germline CDR1 reads MDHEN; CDR2 reads SYDVKM. The CDR3 extends over 15 amino acids. Losses at the gene ends were 5 bases for V and 5 bases for J; bases not matched to a gene: 9. CDR3 DNA sequence: TGTGCCAGCAGTCTCCGACTAGCGGGTTTTCACGAGCAGTACTTC. Protein sequence: CASSLRLAGFHEQYF.

The chain has TRBV12-3 or TRBV12-4 and TRBJ2-3; possibly TRBD1 or TRBD2 for D (5 bases each). The CDR3 spans 14 residues. Trimming removed 3 bases from V and 5 bases from J, with 12 bases in between. The chain's CDR3 is CASSLRGEIDTQYF. CDR3 sequence (DNA): TGTGCCAGCAGTTTGCGAGGGGAAATAGATACGCAGTATTTT.

This clonotype has only one observation. This rearrangement joins TRBV29-1 to TRBJ2-1; D may be TRBD1 or TRBD2 (6 bases each). The V gene lost 4 bases and the J gene lost 13 bases, with 23 bases spanning the gap. Germline loops: CDR1 SQVTM, CDR2 ANQGSEA. The CDR3 length is 14 residues. The CDR3 reads CSVVPSFSSGAQFF. In DNA, the CDR3 is TGCAGCGTTGTGCCCAGCTTCTCTTCGGGGGCCCAGTTCTTC.

This chain connects TRBV5-1 to TRBJ1-5; D not resolved. The V gene's germline CDR1 is SGHRS and CDR2 YFSETQ. Trimming stripped 4 bases from V and 0 bases from J, with 17 bases between. This CDR3 contains 17 residues. The DNA of the CDR3 is TGCGCCAGCAGCCCCGGACCCTTTCGAGGTAGCAATCAGCCCCAGCATTTT. Its translation is CASSPGPFRGSNQPQHF.

This clonotype has more than one count but fewer than ten. A much larger clone differs from this one at a single base, so this may be a read error. The genes are TRBV14 and TRBJ2-7, with D unresolved. CDR1 is SGHDN and CDR2 is FVKESK in the germline V gene. The CDR3 spans 13 residues. CDR3 sequence (DNA): TGTGCCAGCAACCAAGTGCGCCAGGAGCTAAAGTACTTC. It yields the protein CASNQVRQELKYF. Full variable domain (missing parts from reference TRBV14 and TRBJ2-7): EAGVTQFPSHSVIEKGQTVTLRCDPISGHDNLYWYRRVMGKEIKFLLHFVKESKQDESGMPNNRFLAERTGGTYSTLKVQPAELEDSGVYFCASNQVRQELKYFGPGTRLTVT.

In its sample, this clonotype was seen a few times. This chain connects TRBV11-2 to TRBJ2-4; D gene ambiguous. Germline CDR1 SGHAT, CDR2 FQNNGV. The CDR3 runs 12 residues. V was cut by 4 bases and J by 13 bases, with 14 bases left in between. CDR3 loop: CASSSDWTQQYF. Here the CDR3 DNA reads TGTGCCAGCAGCTCGGATTGGACCCAGCAGTACTTC.

This clonotype was seen a handful of times. The chain couples TRBV6-1 to TRBJ1-5; D call uncertain. Germline values: CDR1 MNHNS, CDR2 SASEGT. This CDR3 comprises 15 residues. Deletions cut 6 bases from V and 4 bases from J, with 16 bases between. For the CDR3, the DNA is TGTGCCAGCAGGATGGATGCTTCGCGAAATCAGCCCCAGCATTTT. This gives the protein CASRMDASRNQPQHF.

This clonotype has more than one count but fewer than ten. The V gene is TRBV20-1, the J gene TRBJ2-7; D is perhaps TRBD1 or TRBD2 (5 bases each). The germline V gene encodes CDR1 DFQATT and CDR2 SNEGSKA (reference sequence). This CDR3 contains 13 residues. The V gene lost 3 bases and the J gene lost 7 bases, with 16 bases spanning the gap. The CDR3 region is CSARRGSYNEQYF. The CDR3 DNA is TGCAGTGCTAGGAGGGGATCCTACAATGAGCAGTACTTC.

This clonotype has more than one count but fewer than ten. The chain links TRBV12-3 or TRBV12-4 to TRBJ2-1; unclear D gene. The V gene lost 8 bases and the J gene lost 4 bases, with 9 bases spanning the gap. The CDR3 is 12 amino acids. The CDR3 region is CASEREYNEQFF. Written as DNA, the CDR3 is TGTGCCAGCGAAAGAGAGTACAATGAGCAGTTCTTC.

This clonotype was found a few times. J is TRBJ1-6 and V is TRBV9; D is ambiguous. V gave up 2 bases and J gave up 1 base, with 4 bases separating them. Per the germline V gene, CDR1 is SGDLS and CDR2 is YYNGEE. The CDR3 loop spans 14 amino acids. CDR3 nucleotides: TGTGCCAGCAGCGTGAGGTCCTATAATTCACCCCTCCACTTT. Protein sequence: CASSVRSYNSPLHF.

This clonotype was found a few times. The chain recombines TRBV20-1 with TRBJ2-5, with TRBD1 matching 10 bases. The CDR3 contains 13 residues. Germline CDR1 and CDR2: DFQATT and SNEGSKA (reference sequence). V gave up 5 bases and J gave up 5 bases; unmatched junction bases: 5. The CDR3 sequence is CSAQDRGRETQYF. CDR3 coding DNA: TGCAGTGCTCAAGACAGGGGGCGGGAGACCCAGTACTTC.

This clonotype was found many times. The chain is built from TRBV9 and TRBJ2-6; 7 nucleotides agree with TRBD2. The V segment lost 0 bases and the J segment 0 bases; nucleotides outside the gene matches: 12. CDR3 size: 20 residues. Germline V gene lookup returns CDR1 SGDLS and CDR2 YYNGEE. The CDR3 reads CASSVGGGASGFSGANVLTF. CDR3 nucleotide sequence: TGTGCCAGCAGCGTAGGGGGAGGGGCCAGCGGATTCTCTGGGGCCAACGTCCTGACTTTC.

As to this clonotype: Germline is not matched at one junction end, which may reflect a read error. The chain employs TRBV15 and TRBJ2-3; 9 bases line up with TRBD1. CDR1 is LNHNV, CDR2 YYDKDF, per germline (reference sequence). The CDR3 has 15 residues. In nucleotides, the CDR3 is TGTGCCACCAGCAGACCGGGACAGGGAACAGACACGCAGTATTTT. Translation: CATSRPGQGTDTQYF.

This clonotype has more than one count but fewer than ten. This chain uses TRBV9 with TRBJ2-3; a possible D gene is TRBD1 (5 bases). Trimming left V 3 bases short and J 1 base short, with 6 bases between. The germline V gene has CDR1 SGDLS and CDR2 YYNGEE. The CDR3 is made up of 13 amino acids. DNA of the CDR3: TGTGCCAGCAGCGCCAGGGGCACAGATACGCAGTATTTT. This sequence encodes CASSARGTDTQYF.

The chain links TRBV5-1 to TRBJ2-2, with 12 bases fitting TRBD2. The V gene end was trimmed by 0 bases and the J gene end by 6 bases; junction bases not matched to a gene: 6. This CDR3 is built from 17 residues. Germline V CDR1 and CDR2: SGHRS, YFSETQ. The CDR3 protein is CASSLGRTSGTAGELFF. DNA of the CDR3: TGCGCCAGCAGCTTGGGTCGGACTAGCGGGACGGCCGGGGAGCTGTTTTTT.

As to this clonotype: Germline is not matched at one junction end, which may reflect a read error. J is TRBJ2-5 and V is TRBV6-1; D remains unclear. The CDR3 sequence is 13 residues long. CDR1 and CDR2 (germline): MNHNS, SASEGT. The CDR3 DNA is TGTGCCAGCAGTAAAGCAACTCAAGAGACCCAGTACTTC. Translated, it gives CASSKATQETQYF.

This clonotype has at least ten counts. V and J are TRBV20-1 and TRBJ2-1; 7 bases match TRBD2. CDR1 is DFQATT and CDR2 is SNEGSKA in the germline V gene (reference sequence). V was pared by 3 bases and J by 2 bases, with 1 base of the junction left unmatched. The CDR3 spans 13 residues. The CDR3 loop reads CSASGRTYNEQFF. CDR3 DNA: TGCAGTGCTAGCGGGAGGACCTACAATGAGCAGTTCTTC.

The chain employs TRBV24-1 and TRBJ2-1, with 9 positions matching TRBD1. The germline V gene has CDR1 KGHDR and CDR2 SFDVKD. The CDR3 has 13 residues. After removal of 12 bases from V and 3 bases from J, the junction contained 5 bases not matched to a gene. The CDR3 DNA sequence: TGTGCCGCGGGACAGGGAGACTACAATGAGCAGTTCTTC. Protein product: CAAGQGDYNEQFF.

The chain employs TRBV6-2 or TRBV6-3 and TRBJ2-7; D possibly uses TRBD1 or TRBD2 (6 bases each). The CDR3 consists of 17 residues. The V end was cut by 0 bases, the J end by 4 bases, with 19 bases between. CDR1 is MNHEY, CDR2 SVGEGT, per germline. CDR3 amino acids: CASSYSTKRGAEYEQYF. As DNA, the CDR3 is TGTGCCAGCAGTTACTCGACAAAGAGGGGGGCTGAATACGAGCAGTACTTC.

With respect to this clonotype: This clone may be a read error of a much larger clone one base away. V and J are TRBV7-9 and TRBJ2-5; TRBD2 agrees at 8 bases. The V gene's germline CDR1 is SEHNR and CDR2 FQNEAQ (reference sequence). This CDR3 spans 18 amino acids. Here the CDR3 reads CPSSLSRTSSEDQETQYF. The CDR3 nucleotides are TGTCCCAGCAGCCTAAGCCGGACTAGCTCAGAAGACCAAGAGACCCAGTACTTC.

This clonotype was seen a handful of times. The V and J genes are TRBV20-1 and TRBJ1-4; D not resolved. The V end lost 2 bases, the J end lost 4 bases, and 8 bases lay between the germline ends. Germline assignment: CDR1 DFQATT and CDR2 SNEGSKA (reference sequence). The CDR3 spans 13 residues. The DNA of the CDR3 is TGCAGTGCTAGAAAGGACCTTAATGAAAAACTGTTTTTT. Protein: CSARKDLNEKLFF.

The table lists this clonotype with a few counts. The rearrangement joins TRBV20-1 to TRBJ2-5; D is possibly TRBD2 (6 bases). The V end lost 2 bases, the J end lost 5 bases, and 12 bases lay between the germline ends. Germline loops: CDR1 DFQATT, CDR2 SNEGSKA (reference sequence). The CDR3 totals 13 residues. The CDR3 reads CSARPPGEETQYF. CDR3 bases: TGCAGTGCTAGACCGCCGGGGGAGGAGACCCAGTACTTC.

The chain carries TRBV28 and TRBJ1-5; tentatively, D is TRBD1 (5 bases). V was cut by 7 bases and J by 0 bases, with 10 bases left in between. CDR3 length equals 14 residues. Germline V gene sequence: CDR1 MDHEN, CDR2 SYDVKM. CDR3 loop: CASTGGYSNQPQHF. The CDR3 region has the DNA TGTGCCAGCACGGGGGGGTATAGCAATCAGCCCCAGCATTTT.

This clonotype was recorded many times. CDR3 nucleotide sequence: TGTGCCAGCAGACCAGGGATTCGAGAAAAACTGTTTTTT. It translates to CASRPGIREKLFF. The chain carries TRBV12-3 or TRBV12-4 and TRBJ1-4, with a tentative D call TRBD1 (5 bases). The CDR3 totals 13 residues. Trimming removed 6 bases from V and 8 bases from J, with 13 bases in between.

This clonotype turned up a few times. The chain couples TRBV2 to TRBJ2-4; possibly TRBD1 for D (5 bases). The CDR3 runs to 13 residues. The V gene's germline CDR1 is SNHLY and CDR2 FYNNEI. The V gene lost 6 bases and the J gene lost 5 bases, with 11 bases spanning the gap. CDR3 in DNA: TGTGCCAGCAGATTCGACAGTGAAAACATTCAGTACTTC. Translation: CASRFDSENIQYF.

This clonotype was recorded at least ten times. This chain links TRBV10-3 with TRBJ1-1; tentative D call: TRBD1 (5 bases). The CDR3 consists of 14 residues. Per germline, CDR1 ENHRY and CDR2 SYGVKD. Deletions cut 4 bases from V and 0 bases from J, with 9 bases between. In DNA, the CDR3 is TGTGCCATCAGTGGGGACGGTATGAACACTGAAGCTTTCTTT. Encoded protein: CAISGDGMNTEAFF.

This clonotype has ten or more counts. The chain joins TRBV29-1 to TRBJ2-7, with D unresolved. Germline V lookup: CDR1 SQVTM, CDR2 ANQGSEA. V lost 4 bases, J lost 3 bases, and 13 bases lay in between. This CDR3 is 13 amino acids long. This CDR3 reads CSVGTVLIYEQYF. The DNA for the CDR3 is TGCAGCGTTGGCACAGTTCTGATCTACGAGCAGTACTTC.

This clonotype was observed a few times. One base away lies a much larger clone, so this may be a sequencing read error. V is TRBV6-2 or TRBV6-3 and J is TRBJ2-7, with TRBD1 matching 9 bases. This CDR3 is 14 amino acids long. Germline CDR1 reads MNHEY; CDR2 reads SVGEGT. Germline trimming cut 6 bases from V and 4 bases from J; bases unmatched to any gene: 7. This CDR3 reads CASRKDRGPYEQYF. DNA for the CDR3: TGTGCCAGCAGGAAGGACAGGGGCCCATACGAGCAGTACTTC.

The chain recombines TRBV7-9 with TRBJ1-3, with D perhaps matching TRBD1 (5 bases). The CDR3 spans 17 residues. Trimming pared 4 bases from V and 0 bases from J, leaving 16 bases between. Looked up from germline, CDR1 is SEHNR and CDR2 is FQNEAQ (reference sequence). In DNA form, the CDR3 reads TGTGCCAGCAGCTCCACCGGGACTCCTATCTCTGGAAACACCATATATTTT. Its translation is CASSSTGTPISGNTIYF.

The chain uses TRBV7-2 and TRBJ2-2; 7 nucleotides match TRBD1. V was clipped by 5 bases and J by 4 bases; unmatched bases: 10. CDR1 and CDR2 (germline): SGHTA, FQGNSA. The CDR3 loop spans 16 amino acids. Here the CDR3 DNA reads TGTGCCAGCAGCCGGAACAGGGGAATGGGCACCGGGGAGCTGTTTTTT. Encoded protein: CASSRNRGMGTGELFF.